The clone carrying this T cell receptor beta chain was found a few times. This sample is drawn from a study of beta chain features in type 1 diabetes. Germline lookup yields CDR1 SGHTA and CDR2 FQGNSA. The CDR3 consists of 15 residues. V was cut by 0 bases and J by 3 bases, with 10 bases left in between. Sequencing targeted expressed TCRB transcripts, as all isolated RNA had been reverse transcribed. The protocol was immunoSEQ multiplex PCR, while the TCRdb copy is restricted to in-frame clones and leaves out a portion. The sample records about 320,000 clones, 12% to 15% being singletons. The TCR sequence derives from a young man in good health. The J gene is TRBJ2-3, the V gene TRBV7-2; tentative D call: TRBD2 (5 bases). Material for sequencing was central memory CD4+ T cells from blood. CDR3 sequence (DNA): TGTGCCAGCAGCTTAGCGGGTAGCGTAACAGATACGCAGTATTTT. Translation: CASSLAGSVTDTQYF.